This TCR beta chain was sequenced during a study of blood T cell repertoires in COVID-19. Whole-study context: Sites in the United States, Italy and Spain provided acute and convalescent COVID-19 samples.

The assay was immunoSEQ multiplex PCR, and TCRdb's table has in-frame clones only and misses some. In the table there are approximately 37,000 clones, 87% of which are singletons. After removal of 7 bases from V and 8 bases from J, the junction contained 9 bases not matched to a gene. The germline gives CDR1 SGHTA, CDR2 FQGNSA. There are 13 residues in the CDR3. The sequenced sample was peripheral blood. This TCR was recovered from a man of 80 years or more with active COVID-19. The rearrangement uses TRBV7-2 and TRBJ2-7; 9 bases are a match to TRBD1. The CDR3 is CASNDRGSLKQYF. The CDR3 DNA follows: TGTGCCAGCAATGACAGGGGGTCCTTGAAGCAGTACTTC.